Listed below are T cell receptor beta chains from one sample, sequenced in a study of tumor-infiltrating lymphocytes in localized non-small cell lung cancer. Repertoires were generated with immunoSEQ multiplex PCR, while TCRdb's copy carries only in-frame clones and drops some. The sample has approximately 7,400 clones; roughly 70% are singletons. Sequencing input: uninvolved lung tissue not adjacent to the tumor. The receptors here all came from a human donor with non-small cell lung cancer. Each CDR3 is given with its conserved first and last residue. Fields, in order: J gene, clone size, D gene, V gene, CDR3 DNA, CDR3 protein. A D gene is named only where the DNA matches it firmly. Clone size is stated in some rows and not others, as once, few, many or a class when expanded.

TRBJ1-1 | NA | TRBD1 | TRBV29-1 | TGCAGCGATCGAGGACAGGGCAACACTGAAGCTTTCTTT | CSDRGQGNTEAFF
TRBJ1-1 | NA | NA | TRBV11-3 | TGTGCCAGCAGCTTAGGTCTGAACACTGAAGCTTTCTTT | CASSLGLNTEAFF
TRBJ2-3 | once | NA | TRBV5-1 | TGCGCCAGCAGCATCCAGGGAAACACAGATACGCAGTATTTT | CASSIQGNTDTQYF
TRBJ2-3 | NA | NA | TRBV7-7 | TGTGCCAGCAGCCCCAAAACAGGGACTACGCAGTATTTT | CASSPKTGTTQYF
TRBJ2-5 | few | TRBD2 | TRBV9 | TGTGCCAGCAGCTTACTTTCTAGCGGGGGGGAGACCCAGTACTTC | CASSLLSSGGETQYF
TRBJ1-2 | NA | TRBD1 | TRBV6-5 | TGTGCCAGCAGTCCGACAGGGGGCGGCTATGGCTACACCTTC | CASSPTGGGYGYTF
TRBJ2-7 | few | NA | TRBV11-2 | TGTGCCAGCACCTCGGGTGGGCCGACCTACGAGCAGTACTTC | CASTSGGPTYEQYF
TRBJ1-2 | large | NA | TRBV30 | TGTGCCTGGTGGCCTCGGACGGAAGCTAACTATGGCTACACCTTC | CAWWPRTEANYGYTF
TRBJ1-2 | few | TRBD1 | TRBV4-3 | TGCGCCAGCAGCCAAGGGGACAGGCGCTATGGCTACACCTTC | CASSQGDRRYGYTF
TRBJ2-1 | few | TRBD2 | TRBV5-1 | TGCGCCAGCAGCTCCGGGACTAGCGGGGGGAATGAGCAGTTCTTC | CASSSGTSGGNEQFF
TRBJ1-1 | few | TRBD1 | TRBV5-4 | TGTGCCAGCAGCCGGGACAGTGGTACTGAAGCTTTCTTT | CASSRDSGTEAFF
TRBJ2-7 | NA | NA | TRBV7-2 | TGTGCCAGCAGCGGGGGGGCGTACGAGCAGTACTTC | CASSGGAYEQYF
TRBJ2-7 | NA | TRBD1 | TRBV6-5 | TGTGCCAGCAGTTTCAGGGGGCCTGCCTACGAGCAGTACTTC | CASSFRGPAYEQYF
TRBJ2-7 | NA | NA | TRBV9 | TGTGCCAGCAGCCCCGAGGACAACTCCTACGAGCAGTACTTC | CASSPEDNSYEQYF
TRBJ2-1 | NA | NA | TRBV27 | TGTGCCAGCAGCCTCCAGGGTCCCTACAATGAGCAGTTCTTC | CASSLQGPYNEQFF
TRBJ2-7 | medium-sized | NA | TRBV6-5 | TGTGCCAGCAGTTCGGTGGAGGAGCAGTACTTC | CASSSVEEQYF
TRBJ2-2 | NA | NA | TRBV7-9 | TGTGCCAGCAGCGTAGGTACAGGGTTCTGGACCGGGGAGCTGTTTTTT | CASSVGTGFWTGELFF